The 27 T cell receptor beta chains below come from one sample, sequenced in a study of CD8 T cells in ankylosing spondylitis. Study outcomes and limitations: Ankylosing spondylitis blood appeared to carry a characteristic TCR beta motif of roughly 8 highly homologous variants.

Their antigen targets remain unknown. TCRdb passed the 5' RACE reads through MiXCR, listing each CDR3 protein once. The data hold about 220,000 distinct CDR3 sequences, with about 7.3% observed a single time. The sequenced sample was blood, either unsorted or a sorted T cell fraction (not recorded which). These receptors all stem from a male donor with ankylosing spondylitis.

The rearrangement joins TRBV3-1 to TRBJ2-1; D might be TRBD2 (6 bases). The CDR3 totals 16 residues. Trimming removed 7 bases from V and 8 bases from J, with 24 bases in between. CDR1 and CDR2 (germline): LGHDT, YNNKEL (reference sequence). DNA for the CDR3: TGTGCCAGCAAACCCTCTAGACTAGGACGCAATGATGAGCAGTTCTTC. Its translation: CASKPSRLGRNDEQFF.

In its sample, this clonotype was seen many times. The gene calls are TRBV20-1 and TRBJ2-1; the D gene is possibly TRBD2 (5 bases). Germline V gives CDR1 DFQATT, CDR2 SNEGSKA (reference sequence). There are 14 residues in the CDR3. Trimming took 3 bases from V and 4 from J, leaving 13 bases between them. CDR3 nucleotide sequence: TGCAGTGCTAGCGATTGGGAGCTATACAATGAGCAGTTCTTC. Encoded protein: CSASDWELYNEQFF.

The chain employs TRBV7-9 and TRBJ2-1; D uncertain. V lost 5 bases and J lost 8, with 13 bases in between. The CDR3 consists of 13 residues. Germline V gene data show CDR1 as SEHNR and CDR2 as FQNEAQ (reference sequence). The CDR3 DNA follows: TGTGCCAGCAGCGCTTTCGAGGCACATGAGCAGTTCTTC. Protein sequence: CASSAFEAHEQFF. Full variable domain (remainder filled in from reference TRBV7-9 and TRBJ2-1): DTGVSQNPRHKITKRGQNVTFRCDPISEHNRLYWYRQTLGQGPEFLTYFQNEAQLEKSRLLSDRFSAERPKGSFSTLEIQRTEQGDSAMYLCASSAFEAHEQFFGPGTRLTVL.

This clonotype was counted a few times. This rearrangement joins TRBV7-2 to TRBJ2-3; 11 positions match TRBD2. Germline CDR1 and CDR2: SGHTA and FQGNSA. The CDR3 has 17 residues. With 4 bases clipped from V and 6 bases from J, the junction kept 12 bases outside the gene matches. CDR3 nucleotides: TGTGCCAGCAGCTCAATTTTTAGGCGGACTAGCGGGGATACGCAGTATTTT. Translated, it gives CASSSIFRRTSGDTQYF. Combining the CDR3 with reference TRBV7-2 and TRBJ2-3 gives the whole variable domain GAGVSQSPSNKVTEKGKDVELRCDPISGHTALYWYRQSLGQGLEFLIYFQGNSAPDKSGLPSDRFSAERTGGSVSTLTIQRTQQEDSAVYLCASSSIFRRTSGDTQYFGPGTRLTVL.

This clonotype was recorded many times. V and J are TRBV20-1 and TRBJ1-5; TRBD1 is a possible D gene (6 bases). Germline CDR1 DFQATT, CDR2 SNEGSKA (reference sequence). Trimming took off 3 bases at V and 3 bases at J, with 12 bases between the two ends. CDR3 length equals 14 residues. CDR3 nucleotides: TGCAGTGCTAGGGCAGGGGAATCCAATCAGCCCCAGCATTTT. This translates into CSARAGESNQPQHF.

Here the CDR3 DNA reads TGTGCCAGCAGTTACTCGAACACAGGAACAGCTGGGGTTGGCTACACCTTC. Amino acids: CASSYSNTGTAGVGYTF. The V gene is TRBV6-5, the J gene TRBJ1-2; TRBD1 is a possible D gene (5 bases). The germline gives CDR1 MNHEY, CDR2 SVGAGI. The V end lost 0 bases, the J end lost 7 bases, and 21 bases lay between the germline ends. The CDR3 runs to 17 residues.

This clonotype was found many times. The CDR3 protein is CASSTLANQPQHF. The DNA for the CDR3 is TGTGCCAGCAGCACATTAGCAAATCAGCCCCAGCATTTT. The rearrangement links TRBV7-9 to TRBJ1-5; the D is unclear. Germline V gene data show CDR1 as SEHNR and CDR2 as FQNEAQ (reference sequence). V gave up 5 bases and J gave up 4 bases, with 9 bases separating them. The CDR3 is 13 amino acids.

This clonotype was seen repeatedly, ten times or more. This sequence joins TRBV29-1 and TRBJ1-1; D uncertain. The ends were cut back, 7 bases at V and 1 base at J, with 13 bases in the middle. This CDR3 has 13 residues. The V gene's germline CDR1 is SQVTM and CDR2 ANQGSEA. The CDR3 bases are TGCAGCGATGGACCTGGGGAGAACACTGAAGCTTTCTTT. It yields the protein CSDGPGENTEAFF.

This clonotype was seen many times. The gene calls are TRBV4-3 and TRBJ2-2, with D tentatively TRBD2 (5 bases). V lost 0 bases to trimming and J lost 4 bases, with 12 bases between them. The CDR3 spans 16 residues. From germline, CDR1 is LGHNA and CDR2 YSLEER. The CDR3 here is CASSQEGRDPTGELFF. CDR3 coding DNA: TGCGCCAGCAGCCAAGAGGGTCGGGATCCCACCGGGGAGCTGTTTTTT.

This chain joins TRBV7-6 and TRBJ2-3; 13 nucleotides match TRBD2. V shed 4 bases, J shed 2 bases, and the junction held 6 bases outside the gene matches. This CDR3 has 17 residues. Germline lookup yields CDR1 SGHVS and CDR2 FNYEAQ. CDR3 residues: CASSSRLAGGDTDTQYF. The CDR3 DNA reads TGTGCCAGCAGCTCCAGACTAGCGGGGGGAGACACAGATACGCAGTATTTT. The entire variable domain, with the rest obtained from reference TRBV7-6 and TRBJ2-3, is as follows: GAGVSQSPRYKVTKRGQDVALRCDPISGHVSLYWYRQALGQGPEFLTYFNYEAQQDKSGLPNDRFSAERPEGSISTLTIQRTEQRDSAMYRCASSSRLAGGDTDTQYFGPGTRLTVL.

This clonotype was seen many times. The V gene is TRBV28, the J gene TRBJ2-7, with D possibly being TRBD1 (5 bases). Germline V gives CDR1 MDHEN, CDR2 SYDVKM. V dropped 4 bases and J dropped 3 bases, with 10 bases sitting between them. The CDR3 contains 13 residues. The CDR3 DNA reads as TGTGCCAGCAGTTACAGGTCTGTCTACGAGCAGTACTTC. Protein: CASSYRSVYEQYF.

This clonotype was found many times. This chain connects TRBV4-3 to TRBJ1-6; 7 bases match TRBD1. The CDR3 runs to 15 residues. Losses at the gene ends were 3 bases for V and 8 bases for J; bases not matched to a gene: 7. The germline V gene encodes CDR1 LGHNA and CDR2 YSLEER. The CDR3 DNA is TGCGCCAGCAGCCACCTGTGGGACAGTGATTCACCCCTCCACTTT. This translates into CASSHLWDSDSPLHF.

The chain is built from TRBV6-1 and TRBJ1-5; the match to TRBD1 covers 7 bases. Trimming cost V 8 bases and J 4 bases; bases outside gene matches: 8. The CDR3 is made up of 14 amino acids. Germline values: CDR1 MNHNS, CDR2 SASEGT. CDR3 residues: CASLWTGDNQPQHF. CDR3 nucleotides: TGTGCCAGCCTGTGGACAGGCGATAATCAGCCCCAGCATTTT.

This clonotype was detected many times. V and J are TRBV20-1 and TRBJ2-1; 10 nucleotides align to TRBD1. Losses at the gene ends were 0 bases for V and 2 bases for J; bases not matched to a gene: 4. Germline CDR1 and CDR2: DFQATT and SNEGSKA (reference sequence). This CDR3 is built from 16 residues. CDR3 in DNA: TGCAGTGCTAGAGATTCGGGACAGGGGACCTACAATGAGCAGTTCTTC. It codes for CSARDSGQGTYNEQFF.

In its sample, this clonotype was seen many times. The rearrangement joins TRBV18 to TRBJ1-3; D is ambiguous. V lost 2 bases and J 0 bases, leaving 14 bases between the germline ends. This CDR3 comprises 17 residues. Germline V CDR1 and CDR2: KGHSH, LQKENI. CDR3 in DNA: TGTGCCAGCTCACCAGATGGACCCCGCTTCTCTGGAAACACCATATATTTT. Amino acids: CASSPDGPRFSGNTIYF. Combining the CDR3 with reference TRBV18 and TRBJ1-3 gives the whole variable domain NAGVMQNPRHLVRRRGQEARLRCSPMKGHSHVYWYRQLPEEGLKFMVYLQKENIIDESGMPKERFSAEFPKEGPSILRIQQVVRGDSAAYFCASSPDGPRFSGNTIYFGEGSWLTVV.

The chain links TRBV28 to TRBJ2-1, with 10 positions matching TRBD2. V dropped 5 bases and J dropped 13; count of bases not matched to a gene: 11. The CDR3 length is 14 residues. Germline lookup yields CDR1 MDHEN and CDR2 SYDVKM. As DNA, the CDR3 is TGTGCCAGCAGTGGATACCTAGCGGGGGAGGGACAGTTCTTC. This sequence encodes CASSGYLAGEGQFF.

This clonotype was seen only a few times. This chain connects TRBV27 to TRBJ2-3; tentative D call: TRBD1 (5 bases). The V gene's germline CDR1 is MNHEY and CDR2 SMNVEV (reference sequence). V lost 5 bases, J lost 0 bases, and 12 bases lay in between. The CDR3 is 15 amino acids. The CDR3 coding sequence is TGTGCCAGCAGTCCCACAGGACCGAGCACAGATACGCAGTATTTT. Amino acid sequence: CASSPTGPSTDTQYF.

This clonotype came up many times. This rearrangement joins TRBV27 to TRBJ2-5; 8 bases map to TRBD2. The CDR3 contains 15 residues. Trimming cost V 2 bases and J 1 base; bases outside gene matches: 3. Germline V gene sequence: CDR1 MNHEY, CDR2 SMNVEV (reference sequence). Here the CDR3 reads CASSLKAGAQETQYF. In DNA, the CDR3 is TGTGCCAGCAGTTTAAAAGCGGGGGCCCAAGAGACCCAGTACTTC.

This clonotype was picked up many times. The genes are TRBV6-2 or TRBV6-3 and TRBJ1-5, with D perhaps TRBD1 (5 bases). Trimming pared 5 bases from V and 0 bases from J, leaving 11 bases between. Germline CDR1 MNHEY, CDR2 SVGEGT. This CDR3 region has 15 residues. The DNA of the CDR3 is TGTGCCAGCAGTCTGACAGTGGATAGCAATCAGCCCCAGCATTTT. As protein: CASSLTVDSNQPQHF.

A note on this clonotype: A read error may explain this, as a much larger clone is one base away. The chain uses TRBV4-3 and TRBJ1-2; D is uncertain. V lost 6 bases and J lost 3, with 17 bases in between. CDR3 length: 15 residues. The germline CDR1 and CDR2 sequences are LGHNA and YSLEER. The CDR3 sequence is CASRQIGGGYYGYTF. The CDR3 DNA reads as TGCGCCAGCAGGCAGATAGGTGGAGGGTACTATGGCTACACCTTC.

This clonotype was detected many times. The chain links TRBV28 to TRBJ1-2; D remains unclear. Germline CDR1 and CDR2: MDHEN and SYDVKM. This CDR3 has 14 amino acids. V was trimmed by 4 bases and J by 5 bases, leaving 14 bases between them. CDR3 sequence reads: CASSSRGNVYGYTF. For the CDR3, the DNA is TGTGCCAGCAGTTCCCGTGGGAATGTATATGGCTACACCTTC.

This clonotype has only a few counts. V and J are TRBV11-2 and TRBJ2-5; D gene uncertain. Trimming removed 6 bases at V and 4 bases at J, with 6 bases between. This CDR3 is built from 11 residues. Germline V gene sequence: CDR1 SGHAT, CDR2 FQNNGV. The CDR3 nucleotides are TGTGCCAGCAGGAAAGGAGAGACCCAGTACTTC. It is translated as CASRKGETQYF. The full variable domain, with the rest looked up from reference TRBV11-2 and TRBJ2-5, is EAGVAQSPRYKIIEKRQSVAFWCNPISGHATLYWYQQILGQGPKLLIQFQNNGVVDDSQLPKDRFSAERLKGVDSTLKIQPAKLEDSAVYLCASRKGETQYFGPGTRLLVL.

There are a few counts of this clonotype. The chain employs TRBV7-2 and TRBJ2-5; possible D gene TRBD2, 6 bases. CDR1 SGHTA and CDR2 FQGNSA come from the germline V gene. This CDR3 spans 15 amino acids. V lost 1 base to trimming and J lost 3 bases, with 12 bases between them. CDR3 loop: CASSLVGLQKETQYF. As DNA, the CDR3 is TGTGCCAGCAGCTTAGTCGGACTACAGAAAGAGACCCAGTACTTC.

The table lists this clonotype with a few counts. The chain recombines TRBV10-3 with TRBJ2-7, with a tentative D call TRBD1 (5 bases). The length of the CDR3 is 19 residues. CDR1 is ENHRY and CDR2 is SYGVKD in the germline V gene. With 1 base removed from V and 0 bases from J, the gap between germline ends came to 22 bases. In DNA, the CDR3 is TGTGCCATCAGTGAGTGGAAGGGGATTGGGCCTAACCGCTCCTACGAGCAGTACTTC. It is translated as CAISEWKGIGPNRSYEQYF.

This clonotype was found a few times. V usage is TRBV11-2 and J usage is TRBJ1-2, with 8 nucleotides matching TRBD1. The CDR3 extends over 13 amino acids. Germline V gives CDR1 SGHAT, CDR2 FQNNGV. The junction had 5 bases not matched to a gene; V was cut back by 5 bases and J by 6 bases. The CDR3 here is CASSIGQGNGYTF. The CDR3 DNA sequence: TGTGCCAGCAGCATTGGACAGGGCAATGGCTACACCTTC.

This clonotype was recorded many times. This rearrangement joins TRBV12-3 or TRBV12-4 to TRBJ2-5, with TRBD2 identical over 12 bases. V shed 6 bases, J shed 5 bases, and the junction held 7 bases outside the gene matches. This CDR3 spans 15 amino acids. CDR3: CASSPTSGGYETQYF. The CDR3 DNA reads TGTGCCAGCAGCCCTACTAGCGGGGGGTATGAGACCCAGTACTTC.

This clonotype was recorded many times. The chain combines TRBV11-1 with TRBJ1-1, with 9 bases lining up with TRBD1. The V and J ends lost 5 bases and 4 bases, in that order; junction bases with no gene match: 8. CDR1 is SGHAT, CDR2 FQDESV, per germline (reference sequence). The CDR3 covers 15 residues. Here the CDR3 DNA reads TGTGCCAGCAGCGAAACCACAGGGGGCTTCACTGAAGCTTTCTTT. It specifies CASSETTGGFTEAFF.